The entry below describes one TCR beta chain. The CDR3 consists of 18 residues. CDR1 is LGHDT and CDR2 is YNNKEL in the germline V gene (reference sequence). Trimming cost V 8 bases and J 2 bases; bases outside gene matches: 12. The table came from immunoSEQ multiplex PCR; TCRdb's copy has only in-frame clones and leaves some out. The repertoire includes fewer than 100,000 clones, around 90% of them detected once, and roughly 12% sits in the top ten. These data belong to a study of T cell responses to AZD1222 COVID-19 vaccine. Across the study: Samples with a second dose at about 4 or about 12 weeks were pooled together.

This sequence originates from an adult in good health. The chain recombines TRBV3-1 (or the pseudogene TRBV3-2) with TRBJ2-7; 16 bases align to TRBD2. The sequencing here drew on peripheral blood, taken on day 0 of AZD1222 vaccination. The CDR3 DNA follows: TGTGCCAGCGAAGGGGGGACTAGCGGGAGGGCCTCAACCTACGAGCAGTACTTC. Residues: CASEGGTSGRASTYEQYF.